Listed below are T cell receptor beta chains from one sample, sequenced in a study of blood T cell repertoires in COVID-19. Assay used: immunoSEQ multiplex PCR; TCRdb lists only in-frame clones, some missing. The table shows 180,000 or so clones, with more than 70% occurring only once. Material for sequencing was PBMCs or T cells enriched from blood (not recorded which). These receptors came from a middle-aged man who had recovered from COVID-19. Each CDR3 is given with its conserved first and last residue. The D gene is left open where the match is weak. Expanded clones get a size class; other rows say once, few or many, or leave the size out.

>NA|TRBJ1-4|TRBV30|NA
CAWTRSTRGTGKEEKLFF
TGTGCCTGGACGCGGTCTACCAGAGGAACAGGGAAGGAAGAAAAACTGTTTTTT
>NA|TRBJ1-5|TRBV10-3|NA
CAISKERGGIQPQHF
TGTGCCATCAGCAAAGAGAGGGGGGGCATTCAGCCCCAGCATTTT
>NA|TRBJ2-7|TRBV7-9|NA
CASSHTYEQYF
TGTGCCAGCAGCCATACTTACGAGCAGTACTTC
>NA|TRBJ1-1|TRBV12-3/TRBV12-4|NA
CASSNRFEAFF
TGTGCCAGCAGTAACCGGTTCGAAGCTTTCTTT
>NA|TRBJ1-2|TRBV28|NA
CASSLEPLNYGYTF
TGTGCCAGCAGTTTGGAGCCCCTTAACTATGGCTACACCTTC
>few|TRBJ1-2|TRBV3-1/TRBV3-2|TRBD1
CASSQTGQSGYGYTF
TGTGCCAGCAGCCAGACGGGACAGTCGGGCTATGGCTACACCTTC
>NA|TRBJ1-6|TRBV3-1/TRBV3-2|NA
CASSQDMGHVGSPLHF
TGTGCCAGCAGCCAAGATATGGGGCATGTGGGTTCACCCCTCCACTTT
>NA|TRBJ1-5|TRBV19|TRBD1
CASSIQGAWQPQHF
TGTGCCAGTAGTATTCAGGGGGCATGGCAGCCCCAGCATTTT
>NA|TRBJ2-2|TRBV11-3|TRBD2
CASSSPGRRSTGELFF
TGTGCCAGCAGCTCCCCCGGGAGGAGGTCAACCGGGGAGCTGTTTTTT
>NA|TRBJ2-7|TRBV20-1|NA
CSASRTTYEQYF
TGCAGTGCCAGTAGGACTACCTACGAGCAGTACTTC
>NA|TRBJ1-2|TRBV15|TRBD1
CATSSSGGYGYTF
TGTGCCACCAGCAGTTCAGGGGGGTATGGCTACACCTTC
>NA|TRBJ1-5|TRBV7-2|NA
CASSLGHVNQPQHF
TGTGCCAGCAGCTTAGGACACGTCAATCAGCCCCAGCATTTT
>NA|TRBJ2-5|TRBV18|NA
CASSPVGQAGETQYF
TGTGCCAGCTCACCAGTGGGACAAGCGGGGGAGACCCAGTACTTC
>NA|TRBJ1-1|TRBV5-5|TRBD1
CASSLAGTGGLNTEAFF
TGTGCCAGCAGCTTGGCCGGGACAGGGGGTTTGAACACTGAAGCTTTCTTT
>once|TRBJ1-1|TRBV2|NA
CASSGGMGGEAFF
TGTGCCAGCAGTGGAGGAATGGGGGGTGAAGCTTTCTTT
>NA|TRBJ1-5|TRBV7-2|NA
CASSWGQEPLQPQHF
TGTGCCAGCAGCTGGGGGCAGGAACCCCTTCAGCCCCAGCATTTT
>NA|TRBJ1-1|TRBV19|NA
CASSIRGMNTEAFF
TGTGCCAGTAGTATCCGGGGAATGAACACTGAAGCTTTCTTT
>NA|TRBJ1-2|TRBV19|NA
CASSIQGMNYGYTF
TGTGCCAGTAGTATACAGGGTATGAACTATGGCTACACCTTC
>NA|TRBJ1-1|TRBV2|TRBD1
CASKTDRAGTEAFF
TGTGCCAGCAAAACCGACAGGGCAGGCACTGAAGCTTTCTTT
>NA|TRBJ2-2|TRBV7-9|NA
CASSSLANTGELFF
TGTGCCAGCAGCTCACTAGCGAACACCGGGGAGCTGTTTTTT
>NA|TRBJ2-1|TRBV6-1|NA
CASSEVGWARNEQFF
TGTGCCAGCAGTGAAGTTGGCTGGGCGCGCAATGAGCAGTTCTTC
>NA|TRBJ2-3|TRBV6-6|TRBD2
CASSRLAGGDTQYF
TGTGCCAGCAGTAGGTTAGCGGGGGGAGATACGCAGTATTTT
>NA|TRBJ1-1|TRBV2|NA
CASSPGATEAFF
TGTGCCAGCAGCCCAGGGGCCACTGAAGCTTTCTTT
>NA|TRBJ2-7|TRBV24-1|TRBD1
CATSETGQGAFEQYF
TGTGCCACCAGTGAGACGGGACAGGGGGCGTTCGAGCAGTACTTC
>NA|TRBJ2-1|TRBV28|TRBD1
CASSTTGVEQFF
TGTGCCAGCAGCACGACAGGGGTTGAGCAGTTCTTC
>NA|TRBJ2-7|TRBV1|NA
CTSSPKTAGGPDNEQYF
TGCACCAGCAGCCCGAAGACAGCGGGAGGGCCCGACAACGAGCAGTACTTC
>NA|TRBJ1-2|TRBV27|NA
CASSPGNNYGYTF
TGTGCCAGCAGTCCGGGGAATAACTATGGCTACACCTTC
>NA|TRBJ2-1|TRBV2|TRBD2
CASSEVTSGSYNEQFF
TGTGCCAGCAGTGAGGTAACTAGCGGGAGTTACAATGAGCAGTTCTTC
>NA|TRBJ1-1|TRBV20-1|NA
CSASRLGGGWNTEAFF
TGCAGTGCTAGTAGGCTGGGCGGGGGATGGAACACTGAAGCTTTCTTT
>NA|TRBJ2-5|TRBV12-5|NA
CASGSIGTQYF
TGTGCTAGTGGTTCAATCGGGACCCAGTACTTC
>NA|TRBJ2-5|TRBV2|TRBD1
CASYPDREETQYF
TGTGCCAGTTATCCGGACAGGGAAGAGACCCAGTACTTC
>NA|TRBJ2-3|TRBV7-9|TRBD2
CASSPTLAGVADTQYF
TGTGCCAGCAGCCCTACTCTAGCGGGAGTCGCAGATACGCAGTATTTT
>NA|TRBJ1-3|TRBV6-5|NA
CASSLDRGNTIYF
TGTGCCAGCAGCCTTGACAGGGGAAACACCATATATTTT
>NA|TRBJ1-1|TRBV19|NA
CASSQSSEAFF
TGTGCCAGTAGTCAGTCATCCGAAGCTTTCTTT
>NA|TRBJ1-5|TRBV5-1|TRBD1
CASSPTGLPHQPQHF
TGCGCCAGCAGCCCGACAGGGTTGCCTCATCAGCCCCAGCATTTT
>NA|TRBJ2-1|TRBV6-1|TRBD2
CASSEIVAGAYNEQFF
TGTGCCAGCAGTGAAATAGTAGCGGGGGCCTACAATGAGCAGTTCTTC
>NA|TRBJ2-2|TRBV7-9|TRBD1
CASSFRQGMGGELFF
TGTGCCAGCAGCTTCCGACAGGGTATGGGCGGGGAGCTGTTTTTT
>NA|TRBJ1-1|TRBV24-1|NA
CATSDLSGSGEAFF
TGTGCCACCAGTGATTTGTCCGGGTCGGGTGAGGCTTTCTTT
>NA|TRBJ1-1|TRBV21-1|NA
CASSKVYGTGRPMRNTEAFF
TGTGCCAGCAGCAAAGTGTACGGGACAGGGAGGCCCATGAGGAACACTGAAGCTTTCTTT
>NA|TRBJ1-1|TRBV14|NA
CASSPPGHEAFF
TGTGCCAGCAGCCCTCCGGGTCATGAAGCTTTCTTT
>NA|TRBJ1-3|TRBV28|TRBD1
CASSSLAGGRSKHTIYF
TGTGCCAGCAGTTCCTTAGCAGGGGGCCGAAGTAAGCACACCATATATTTT